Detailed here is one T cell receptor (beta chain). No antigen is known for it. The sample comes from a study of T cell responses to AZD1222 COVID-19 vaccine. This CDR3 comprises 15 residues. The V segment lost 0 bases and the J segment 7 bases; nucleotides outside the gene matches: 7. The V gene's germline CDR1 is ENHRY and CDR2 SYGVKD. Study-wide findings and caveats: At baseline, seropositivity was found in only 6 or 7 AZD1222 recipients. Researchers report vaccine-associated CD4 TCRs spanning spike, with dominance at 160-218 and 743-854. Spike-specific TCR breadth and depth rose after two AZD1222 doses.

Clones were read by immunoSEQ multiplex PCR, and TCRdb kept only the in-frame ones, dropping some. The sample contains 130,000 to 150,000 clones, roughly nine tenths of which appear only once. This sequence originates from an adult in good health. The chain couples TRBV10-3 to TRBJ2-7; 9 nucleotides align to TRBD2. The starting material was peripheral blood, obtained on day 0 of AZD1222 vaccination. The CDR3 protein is CAISESGSGREEQYF. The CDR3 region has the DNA TGTGCCATCAGTGAGTCGGGTAGCGGGAGAGAGGAGCAGTACTTC.